These 10 T cell receptor beta chains were all obtained from the same sample, sequenced in a study of blood T cell repertoires in COVID-19. The table came from immunoSEQ multiplex PCR; TCRdb's copy has only in-frame clones and leaves some out. The table shows around 72,000 clones, with about 84% occurring only once. The sequenced material came from peripheral blood. These receptor sequences come from a woman in her sixties with acute or convalescent COVID-19.

This chain links TRBV2 with TRBJ1-4; D may be TRBD1 (6 bases). The CDR3 runs to 15 residues. V lost 6 bases, J lost 8 bases, and 19 bases lay in between. Germline CDR1 SNHLY, CDR2 FYNNEI. This CDR3 reads CASRVQGTMGEKLFF. The CDR3 DNA reads as TGTGCCAGCAGGGTACAGGGAACGATGGGGGAAAAACTGTTTTTT.

The CDR3 DNA sequence: TGTGCCAGCAACCCCGGACAGGGAGGGTCCTACGAGCAGTACTTC. As protein: CASNPGQGGSYEQYF. This chain joins TRBV6-5 and TRBJ2-7; TRBD1 might be the D (8 bases). V lost 7 bases, J lost 1 base, and 17 bases lay in between. The germline gives CDR1 MNHEY, CDR2 SVGAGI. The CDR3 is made up of 15 amino acids.

This clone was seen more than once but under ten times. The CDR3: CASSLGQGAEKLFF. The CDR3 nucleotides read TGCGCCAGCAGCTTGGGACAGGGGGCTGAAAAACTGTTTTTT. The chain carries TRBV5-1 and TRBJ1-4, with 10 bases matching TRBD1. Germline V lookup: CDR1 SGHRS, CDR2 YFSETQ. This CDR3 has 14 amino acids. Trimming removed 0 bases from V and 7 bases from J; junction bases left unmatched: 0.

In its sample, this clone was seen a few times. This rearrangement joins TRBV7-9 to TRBJ1-2, with TRBD1 matching over 8 bases. J gave up 6 bases and V 3 bases, and 3 bases lay outside the gene matches. The CDR3 is 13 amino acids. The germline gives CDR1 SEHNR, CDR2 FQNEAQ (reference sequence). The CDR3 DNA reads as TGTGCCAGCAGCTTTCCAGGGGGCAATGGCTACACCTTC. Its translation is CASSFPGGNGYTF. Drawing the rest from reference TRBV7-9 and TRBJ1-2, the complete variable domain is DTGVSQNPRHKITKRGQNVTFRCDPISEHNRLYWYRQTLGQGPEFLTYFQNEAQLEKSRLLSDRFSAERPKGSFSTLEIQRTEQGDSAMYLCASSFPGGNGYTFGSGTRLTVV.

This chain joins TRBV27 and TRBJ2-1, with TRBD2 matching 8 bases. Germline CDR1 reads MNHEY; CDR2 reads SMNVEV (reference sequence). J lost 4 bases, V lost 7 bases, and 12 bases had no gene match. The CDR3 totals 16 residues. As DNA, the CDR3 is TGTGCCAGCAACCCAATTGGAGCGGGGGAGTACAATGAGCAGTTCTTC. Translated, it gives CASNPIGAGEYNEQFF.

J is TRBJ1-6 and V is TRBV7-3, with D perhaps matching TRBD1 (5 bases). Germline CDR1 reads SGHTA; CDR2 reads FQGTGA. The V end was cut by 2 bases, the J end by 6 bases, with 8 bases between. The CDR3 consists of 14 residues. For the CDR3, the DNA is TGTGCCAGCAGCTTAGCGGGGCCTAATTCACCCCTCCACTTT. It is translated as CASSLAGPNSPLHF.

V usage is TRBV7-6 and J usage is TRBJ2-2; 14 nucleotides line up with TRBD2. From germline, CDR1 is SGHVS and CDR2 FNYEAQ. The V segment lost 5 bases and the J segment 1 base; nucleotides outside the gene matches: 6. The CDR3 contains 18 residues. CDR3 DNA: TGTGCCAGCAGCCCTAGACTAGCGGGAGGGCTGAACACCGGGGAGCTGTTTTTT. Its protein product is CASSPRLAGGLNTGELFF.

The chain joins TRBV6-1 to TRBJ1-5; D is uncertain. CDR3 size: 14 residues. CDR1 MNHNS and CDR2 SASEGT come from the germline V gene. V was clipped by 3 bases and J by 0 bases, with 6 bases between them. The CDR3 DNA is TGTGCCAGCAGTGACAGTAATAGCAATCAGCCCCAGCATTTT. Amino acid sequence: CASSDSNSNQPQHF.

The gene calls are TRBV18 and TRBJ1-5; 7 bases are a match to TRBD1. CDR1 is KGHSH and CDR2 is LQKENI in the germline V gene. The CDR3 has 16 residues. Trimming at V came to 2 bases and at J to 4 bases, leaving 8 bases not matched to a gene. The DNA of the CDR3 is TGTGCCAGCTCACCAGGGACAGCGGGCTCAAATCAGCCCCAGCATTTT. Translation gives CASSPGTAGSNQPQHF.

The V gene is TRBV3-1 (or the pseudogene TRBV3-2), the J gene TRBJ2-5; no clear D. The CDR3 is 15 amino acids. V lost 4 bases to trimming and J lost 1 base, with 13 bases between them. Germline V CDR1 and CDR2: LGHDT, YNNKEL (reference sequence). The CDR3 DNA sequence: TGTGCCAGCAGCCCCGGCGGAGTATTCCAAGAGACCCAGTACTTC. It is translated as CASSPGGVFQETQYF.